This T cell receptor (beta chain) was sequenced in a study of PD-1 blockade in classical Hodgkin lymphoma (dated by TCRdb to 2019 to 2021). With regard to the full study: Nivolumab dosing was 3 mg/kg intravenously every 2 weeks, continuing until either disease progression or unacceptable toxicity. The study used TCR beta sequencing and CyTOF to define a peripheral blood immune signature of response to PD-1 blockade in classical Hodgkin lymphoma. Here is what the overall study found, with its caveats: Diversity was lower in patients who began nivolumab less than 1 year after ASCT, so these patients were left out of later analyses to avoid confounding by immune reconstitution. The study covered only a single clinical trial cohort, and the causes of the repertoire differences, possibly disease activity or prior therapy, were still not defined. By C4D1, a significant rise was seen in CD4+ TCR diversity but not in CD8+ TCR diversity (p=0.0027 vs p=0.16), and the rise was most apparent among complete responders (p=0.02). Among trial patients, those achieving complete response had baseline diversity similar to that of newly diagnosed patients, while diversity was significantly lower in partial responders and progressors. Baseline TCR diversity was reported as lower in newly diagnosed patients than in healthy donors, and lower still in relapsed/refractory patients.

On this clone itself: Its recognized antigen is unknown. Base quality data are lacking; no much larger clone is found one base away.

There are 16 amino acids in the CDR3, from cysteine to phenylalanine inclusive. Only the CDR3 DNA is retained, 48 bases long and in frame from the first base. Cut back by 3 bases and 2 bases, the V and J ends lie 11 bases apart. In the germline V gene, CDR1 corresponds to SNHLY and CDR2 to FYNNEI. The Qiagen DNeasy kit was used to extract genomic DNA both from unsorted PBMCs and from the negatively selected CD4+ and CD8+ fractions. Using primers that anneal to V and J segments, immunoSEQ multiplex PCR amplified the TCR beta CDR3 regions. A synthetic immune receptor repertoire was used to minimize amplification bias, and any residual bias was removed computationally once sequencing was done. Per the authors' processing: Custom Python scripts were used to quantify repertoire diversity as the Shannon entropy index. Unsorted, CD4+ and CD8+ repertoires were analyzed separately, except in combined analyses where CD4+ and CD8+ sequences were merged in silico. Clonal expansion was defined as a frequency increase of at least 2-fold after treatment compared with C1D1, and clones undetected at baseline were assigned a pseudocount of 0.5. Singleton clones were defined as clones with 0 or 1 copy at C1D1, and non-singleton clones were defined as clones with 2 or more copies. Clones expanded in unsorted samples were assigned a CD4+, CD8+ or unknown annotation through matching of protein sequences in sorted samples from the same patient. Diversity changes from C1D1 to C4D1 were tested in paired samples using Wilcoxon tests. The immuneACCESS repertoire file appears here via TCRdb, limited to in-frame rearrangements. These files lack a portion of the clones; in checked studies, under half of the deficit traces to unresolved V genes, and the cause of the others is not known. The DNA was the basis for D and trimming; V, J and clone size are from that table. This sample gives 60,000 or so clones in total; about 88% of them show up just once. 9.7% of the sample is held by the ten biggest clonotypes.

The intended sense of this specimen's time point label: cycle 1 day 1 (C1D1), immediately before nivolumab initiation. All trial patients had relapsed after autologous stem cell transplantation, with cohorts A, B and C differing in prior brentuximab vedotin exposure. The trial cohort included 50 to 60 patients with relapsed/refractory classical Hodgkin lymphoma, and each patient had a best overall response of complete response, partial response or progressive disease. Single-agent nivolumab was administered to trial patients in the multi-cohort phase II CheckMate 205 trial. Best overall response was determined by an independent review committee according to the 2007 International Working Group response criteria. PBMCs from the trial were collected at three points: immediately before nivolumab initiation (C1D1), and during therapy at cycle 2 day 1 and cycle 4 day 1. Peripheral blood was collected in 8 mL Vacutainer Cell Preparation Tubes, from which PBMCs were isolated by centrifugation and then cryopreserved.

The rearranged segments are TRBV2 and TRBJ1-6; the D gene remains uncertain. Here the sequenced sample was peripheral blood mononuclear cells (PBMCs), taken at baseline. The sequence was obtained from a human donor with classical Hodgkin lymphoma. For the CDR3, the sequence is CASSEVETTYNSPLHF. The base sequence is TGTGCCAGCAGTGAGGTGGAGACAACCTATAATTCACCCCTCCACTTT.